This T cell receptor beta chain was retrieved from a study of T-cell reconstitution after alpha-beta-depleted transplantation in children. The study, taken as a whole, reports: In patients about two months after transplant, alpha-beta T cells reportedly arose from several hundred expanded graft clones. T-cell counts and diversity at one year post-transplant came mainly from newly produced T cells.

Unique molecular identifiers were built into the TCRbeta library. TCRdb processed the PCR reads anew with MiXCR; each CDR3 protein has one entry. The sample has about 980,000 distinct CDR3 sequences; 25% to 30% are singletons. This clonotype was observed a handful of times. What it recognizes is unknown. Trimming removed 2 bases from V and 6 bases from J; junction bases left unmatched: 6. In germline, CDR1 is DFQATT, CDR2 SNEGSKA (reference sequence). The CDR3 contains 14 residues. The sample in question was PBMCs, mostly from graft donor cells, obtained 360 days after TCRalphabeta/CD19-depleted stem cell transplant. The chain is built from TRBV20-1 and TRBJ2-2; 7 bases agree with TRBD1. The source of this sequence is a boy under three years old who had a stem cell transplant for SCID, so the T cells may come from the graft donor. CDR3 residues: CSARNPDRPGELFF. The DNA for the CDR3 is TGCAGTGCTAGAAACCCGGACAGGCCCGGGGAGCTGTTTTTT.